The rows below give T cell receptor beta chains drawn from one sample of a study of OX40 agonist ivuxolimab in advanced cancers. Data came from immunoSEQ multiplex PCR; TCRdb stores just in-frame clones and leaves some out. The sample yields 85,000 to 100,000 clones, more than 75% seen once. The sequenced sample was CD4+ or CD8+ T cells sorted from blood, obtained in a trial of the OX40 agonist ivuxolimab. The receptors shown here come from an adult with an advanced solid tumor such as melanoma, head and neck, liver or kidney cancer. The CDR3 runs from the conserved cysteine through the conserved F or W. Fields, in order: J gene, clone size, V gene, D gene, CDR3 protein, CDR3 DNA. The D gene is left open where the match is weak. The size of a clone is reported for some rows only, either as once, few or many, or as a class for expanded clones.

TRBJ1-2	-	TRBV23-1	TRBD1	CASSLKGQASYGYTF	TGCGCCAGCAGTTTAAAGGGACAGGCGTCCTATGGCTACACCTTC
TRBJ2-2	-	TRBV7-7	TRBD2	CASSLAAGANTGELFF	TGTGCCAGCAGCTTAGCGGCGGGAGCTAACACCGGGGAGCTGTTTTTT
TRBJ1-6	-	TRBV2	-	CASSGAVGFSSPLHF	TGTGCCAGCAGTGGAGCAGTAGGTTTTAGTTCACCCCTCCACTTT
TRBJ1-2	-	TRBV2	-	CASSEAKTNYGYTF	TGTGCCAGCAGTGAAGCCAAGACTAACTATGGCTACACCTTC
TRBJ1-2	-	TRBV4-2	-	CASSPNIQVDGYTF	TGTGCCAGCAGCCCTAACATACAGGTGGATGGCTACACCTTC
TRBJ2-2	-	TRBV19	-	CASRDFGGNTGELFF	TGTGCCAGTAGAGATTTCGGCGGGAACACCGGGGAGCTGTTTTTT
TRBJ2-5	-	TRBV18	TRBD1	CASSKDRVGAQYF	TGTGCCAGCTCCAAGGACAGGGTTGGGGCTCAGTACTTC
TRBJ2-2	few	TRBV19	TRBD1	CASAPGQGRTGELFF	TGTGCCAGTGCTCCGGGACAGGGGAGGACCGGGGAGCTGTTTTTT
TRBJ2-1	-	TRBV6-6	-	CASRPDSLRHNEQFF	TGTGCCAGCAGACCGGACAGTTTGAGGCACAATGAGCAGTTCTTC
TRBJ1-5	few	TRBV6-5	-	CASSYSLAVQWPQHF	TGTGCCAGCAGTTACTCTCTGGCCGTACAGTGGCCCCAGCATTTT
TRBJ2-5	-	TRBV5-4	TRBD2	CASSFSGSPETQYF	TGTGCCAGCAGCTTCAGCGGGAGCCCGGAGACCCAGTACTTC
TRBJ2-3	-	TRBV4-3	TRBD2	CASSQDWTSGRGSTDTQYF	TGCGCCAGCAGCCAAGACTGGACTAGCGGGAGGGGAAGCACAGATACGCAGTATTTT
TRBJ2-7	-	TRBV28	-	CASRWGYEQYF	TGTGCCAGCCGATGGGGCTACGAGCAGTACTTC
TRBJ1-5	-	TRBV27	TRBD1	CASSARQGYGQPQHF	TGTGCCAGCAGTGCCCGACAGGGGTACGGACAGCCCCAGCATTTT
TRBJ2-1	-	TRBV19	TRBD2	CASSSTGTSGYNEQFF	TGTGCCAGTAGTTCCACCGGGACTAGCGGTTACAATGAGCAGTTCTTC
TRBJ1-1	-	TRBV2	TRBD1	CASSRLQGSTEAFF	TGTGCCAGCAGTCGATTACAGGGGAGCACTGAAGCTTTCTTT
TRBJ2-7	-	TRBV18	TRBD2	CASSPLSGSPEQYF	TGTGCCAGCTCACCACTGAGCGGGAGTCCCGAGCAGTACTTC
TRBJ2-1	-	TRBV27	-	CASRHRGAPSYNEQFF	TGTGCCAGCAGACATAGAGGGGCTCCCTCCTACAATGAGCAGTTCTTC
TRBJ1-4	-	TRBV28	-	CASSRQLTNEKLFF	TGTGCCAGCAGCCGACAGCTAACTAATGAAAAACTGTTTTTT
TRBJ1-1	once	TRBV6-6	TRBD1	CASIPPGQGNTEAFF	TGTGCCAGCATTCCACCGGGACAGGGGAACACTGAAGCTTTCTTT